This T cell receptor beta chain was profiled in a study of response to subunit inactivated influenza vaccine. The study, taken as a whole, reports: Few new T cells, the authors suggested, are recruited by each seasonal influenza vaccination.

Regarding this clonotype: What it binds is not known.

TCRdb analysed the RT-PCR reads with MiXCR anew, one entry per CDR3 protein. This sample yields 500,000 to 600,000 distinct CDR3 sequences, of which approximately 15% are seen a single time; less than 4% belongs to the top ten. CDR3 length equals 14 residues. The V end lost 1 base, the J end lost 4 bases, and 13 bases lay between the germline ends. Germline CDR1 and CDR2: DFQATT and SNEGSKA (reference sequence). The sample in question was CD4+ T cells sorted from PBMCs, obtained approximately 25 months after vaccination. This TCR was sampled from a man aged 50 to 69 who received an inactivated influenza vaccine. V is TRBV20-1 and J is TRBJ1-1, with D maybe TRBD1 (6 bases). The CDR3 here is CSARVARGGTEAFF. CDR3 sequence (DNA): TGCAGTGCTAGAGTGGCCAGGGGTGGCACTGAAGCTTTCTTT.